The rows below give T cell receptor beta chains drawn from one sample of a study of blood T cell repertoires in COVID-19. The method was immunoSEQ multiplex PCR; TCRdb's version includes in-frame clones alone and lacks a portion of them. The sample lists over 45,000 clones; roughly 70% were seen once. Sequenced material: peripheral blood. All receptors derive from a woman aged 45 to 65 with active or convalescent COVID-19. Each CDR3 is given with its conserved first and last residue. D genes are given only for firm matches. Clone size is shown for a subset of rows, as once, few, many or a class of expanded clone.

j_call: TRBJ2-1; clone_size: once; v_call: TRBV7-9; d_call: -; cdr3_nt: TGTGCCAGCAGCCTAATAGGGGACTGGACTTACTCCTACAATGAGCAGTTCTTC; cdr3_aa: CASSLIGDWTYSYNEQFF
j_call: TRBJ2-7; clone_size: -; v_call: TRBV20-1; d_call: TRBD2; cdr3_nt: TGCAGTGCTAGTCCCGGACTAGTTGTGTACGAGCAGTACTTC; cdr3_aa: CSASPGLVVYEQYF
j_call: TRBJ1-2; clone_size: -; v_call: TRBV7-2; d_call: TRBD1; cdr3_nt: TGTGCCAGCAGCCCGACAGGGATTTATGGCTACACCTTC; cdr3_aa: CASSPTGIYGYTF
j_call: TRBJ1-1; clone_size: -; v_call: TRBV10-2; d_call: TRBD1; cdr3_nt: TGCGCCAGCAGCCCCGACAGGGGAACTGAAGCTTTCTTT; cdr3_aa: CASSPDRGTEAFF
j_call: TRBJ1-6; clone_size: -; v_call: TRBV5-6; d_call: TRBD1; cdr3_nt: TGTGCCAGCAGCTTGGTTAGGGGGCGAAAGAGGACCTATAATTCACCCCTCCACTTT; cdr3_aa: CASSLVRGRKRTYNSPLHF
j_call: TRBJ2-2; clone_size: once; v_call: TRBV10-2; d_call: TRBD2; cdr3_nt: TGCGCCAGCAGTATACTAGCGGGAAACACCGGGGAGCTGTTTTTT; cdr3_aa: CASSILAGNTGELFF
j_call: TRBJ2-1; clone_size: -; v_call: TRBV4-2; d_call: TRBD2; cdr3_nt: TGTGCCAGCAGCCAGAACCCGGGACTAGAGGTCGATGAGCAGTTCTTC; cdr3_aa: CASSQNPGLEVDEQFF
j_call: TRBJ2-5; clone_size: once; v_call: TRBV5-4; d_call: -; cdr3_nt: TGTGCCAGCAGCTTGGACTTACTAGAAACCCAGTACTTC; cdr3_aa: CASSLDLLETQYF
j_call: TRBJ2-1; clone_size: -; v_call: TRBV7-2; d_call: TRBD2; cdr3_nt: TGTGCCAGCAGCTTAGGGGGAGGGGTCAATGAGCAGTTCTTC; cdr3_aa: CASSLGGGVNEQFF
j_call: TRBJ2-1; clone_size: -; v_call: TRBV19; d_call: TRBD2; cdr3_nt: TGTGCCAGTAGTATAGCGGCTAGCGGGTTTCGCAATGAGCAGTTCTTC; cdr3_aa: CASSIAASGFRNEQFF
j_call: TRBJ2-4; clone_size: -; v_call: TRBV10-3; d_call: -; cdr3_nt: TGTGCCATCAGTGAAGGTGGAGGGGAAGCCAAAAACATTCAGTACTTC; cdr3_aa: CAISEGGGEAKNIQYF
j_call: TRBJ2-1; clone_size: -; v_call: TRBV7-2; d_call: -; cdr3_nt: TGTGCCAGCACCTTGAGGTGGGGAGATGAGCAGTTCTTC; cdr3_aa: CASTLRWGDEQFF
j_call: TRBJ2-5; clone_size: -; v_call: TRBV20-1; d_call: -; cdr3_nt: TGCAGTGCTAGTTGGCGGAACCAAGAGACCCAGTACTTC; cdr3_aa: CSASWRNQETQYF
j_call: TRBJ1-1; clone_size: -; v_call: TRBV5-1; d_call: -; cdr3_nt: TGCGCCAGCAGTCGACAGGAGAACACTGAAGCTTTCTTT; cdr3_aa: CASSRQENTEAFF
j_call: TRBJ2-1; clone_size: -; v_call: TRBV6-6; d_call: TRBD2; cdr3_nt: TGTGCCAGCACCTATAGCGGGAGCCACAATGAGCAGTTCTTC; cdr3_aa: CASTYSGSHNEQFF
j_call: TRBJ1-1; clone_size: -; v_call: TRBV12-3/TRBV12-4; d_call: -; cdr3_nt: TGTGCCAGCAGTCCACAAACTGAAGCTTTCTTT; cdr3_aa: CASSPQTEAFF
j_call: TRBJ1-3; clone_size: -; v_call: TRBV13; d_call: TRBD1; cdr3_nt: TGTGCCAGCAGCCTGGGAGGGACAGGGTCACACTCTGGAAACACCATATATTTT; cdr3_aa: CASSLGGTGSHSGNTIYF
j_call: TRBJ2-1; clone_size: once; v_call: TRBV6-2/TRBV6-3; d_call: -; cdr3_nt: TGTGCCAGCAGTTACGGGGGCAGAGGAAACGAGCAGTTCTTC; cdr3_aa: CASSYGGRGNEQFF
j_call: TRBJ2-7; clone_size: -; v_call: TRBV6-6; d_call: TRBD2; cdr3_nt: TGTGCCAGCAGTTACTGGCGGGAGGGGTACGAGCAGTACTTC; cdr3_aa: CASSYWREGYEQYF
j_call: TRBJ2-1; clone_size: -; v_call: TRBV28; d_call: -; cdr3_nt: TGTGCCAGCAGTTTATCGCAGGGTTCCTACAATGAGCAGTTCTTC; cdr3_aa: CASSLSQGSYNEQFF
j_call: TRBJ2-1; clone_size: -; v_call: TRBV6-5; d_call: TRBD1; cdr3_nt: TGTGCCAGCAGCCCCCGGGACAGCCCGTACAATGAGCAGTTCTTC; cdr3_aa: CASSPRDSPYNEQFF
j_call: TRBJ2-1; clone_size: -; v_call: TRBV10-2; d_call: TRBD2; cdr3_nt: TGCGCCAGCAGTACTAGCGGGGGGCCACTTGAGCAGTTCTTC; cdr3_aa: CASSTSGGPLEQFF
j_call: TRBJ1-1; clone_size: -; v_call: TRBV5-5; d_call: -; cdr3_nt: TGTGCCAGCAGCCCCAGGTCTGACAGGAGGAACACTGAAGCTTTCTTT; cdr3_aa: CASSPRSDRRNTEAFF
j_call: TRBJ2-5; clone_size: -; v_call: TRBV7-6; d_call: -; cdr3_nt: TGTGCCAGCTCCCCGGCAGGGGAGGGGGAGACCCAGTACTTC; cdr3_aa: CASSPAGEGETQYF
j_call: TRBJ1-1; clone_size: few; v_call: TRBV28; d_call: -; cdr3_nt: TGTGCCAGCAGCAGTAACACTGAAGCTTTCTTT; cdr3_aa: CASSSNTEAFF
j_call: TRBJ1-3; clone_size: many; v_call: TRBV30; d_call: TRBD1; cdr3_nt: TGTGCCTGGAGTGTACGGAGGACAGGGAGCACCTCTGGAAACACCATATATTTT; cdr3_aa: CAWSVRRTGSTSGNTIYF